This is a list of T cell receptor beta chains from one sample in a study of identifying expanded T cells in peripheral blood. Sequencing used immunoSEQ multiplex PCR; TCRdb keeps in-frame clones, though not all of them. The data contain 75,000 to 90,000 clones, roughly 90% of them singletons. Sequenced: blood. These TCRs come from a person aged 18 to 75 in good health. Each CDR3 is given with its conserved first and last residue. The order of the fields is V gene, clone size, CDR3 protein. Size values are once, few and many counts, or a class for expanded clones, and some rows have none.

V gene: TRBV23-1; clone size: .; CDR3 protein: CASSQSGTGGNSGNTIYF
V gene: TRBV5-6; clone size: .; CDR3 protein: CASRKGQGTTEAFF
V gene: TRBV9; clone size: .; CDR3 protein: CASSISDPGNYGYTF
V gene: TRBV5-1; clone size: .; CDR3 protein: CASSSGQGLETQYF
V gene: TRBV6-6; clone size: .; CDR3 protein: CASISQGSEQFF
V gene: TRBV5-5; clone size: .; CDR3 protein: CASSLAKNQPQHF
V gene: TRBV5-6; clone size: .; CDR3 protein: CASMGQGREKLFF
V gene: TRBV5-1; clone size: .; CDR3 protein: CASSPDRVGTEAFF
V gene: TRBV19; clone size: .; CDR3 protein: CATKLEAVSSSEAFF
V gene: TRBV18; clone size: .; CDR3 protein: CASSPPRLAGGNEQFF
V gene: TRBV2; clone size: .; CDR3 protein: CATGSGNTIYF
V gene: TRBV11-2; clone size: .; CDR3 protein: CASSPRTVRGYTF
V gene: TRBV18; clone size: .; CDR3 protein: CASSPTGEFGEQFF
V gene: TRBV7-9; clone size: .; CDR3 protein: CASSHSERAETQYF
V gene: TRBV4-2; clone size: .; CDR3 protein: CASSQDRKGFHGYTF
V gene: TRBV29-1; clone size: .; CDR3 protein: CSADTKNTGELFF
V gene: TRBV6-1; clone size: .; CDR3 protein: CASSDTVADEQYF
V gene: TRBV4-2; clone size: .; CDR3 protein: CASSHNIVAFF
V gene: TRBV10-3; clone size: .; CDR3 protein: CAIRPAGGTDTQYF
V gene: TRBV27; clone size: .; CDR3 protein: CASSLTGAYGYTF
V gene: TRBV5-6; clone size: once; CDR3 protein: CANSSFDRSSYEQYF
V gene: TRBV5-1; clone size: .; CDR3 protein: CASSLAGNYGYTF
V gene: TRBV5-4; clone size: .; CDR3 protein: CASSLWTGEYGYTF
V gene: TRBV19; clone size: .; CDR3 protein: CASSIPGGFYGYTF
V gene: TRBV6-6; clone size: .; CDR3 protein: CASGLSYEQYF
V gene: TRBV9; clone size: .; CDR3 protein: CASSATGASNQPQHF
V gene: TRBV6-1; clone size: .; CDR3 protein: CASSPTGREQYF
V gene: TRBV7-7; clone size: .; CDR3 protein: CASSLEQNTEAFF
V gene: TRBV28; clone size: .; CDR3 protein: CASSLIGVGNTIYF
V gene: TRBV25-1; clone size: .; CDR3 protein: CASSEGIDAQEYNEQFF
V gene: TRBV19; clone size: .; CDR3 protein: CASSITGTFTGELFF
V gene: TRBV27; clone size: .; CDR3 protein: CASSWGGARDEQFF
V gene: TRBV5-6; clone size: .; CDR3 protein: CASSLVALGGYTF
V gene: TRBV7-9; clone size: .; CDR3 protein: CASSRQGAPYEQYF
V gene: TRBV2; clone size: .; CDR3 protein: CARRYRVGYTF
V gene: TRBV15; clone size: .; CDR3 protein: CATSQDPNTEAFF
V gene: TRBV10-3; clone size: .; CDR3 protein: CATGQDYEQYF
V gene: TRBV7-2; clone size: .; CDR3 protein: CASSLDAPLSTEAFF
V gene: TRBV10-1; clone size: .; CDR3 protein: CASSGEPSGTDTQYF
V gene: TRBV11-2; clone size: .; CDR3 protein: CASSLLGFSTDTQYF
V gene: TRBV27; clone size: .; CDR3 protein: CASSLIVGTGPYNEQFF
V gene: TRBV10-3; clone size: few; CDR3 protein: CAISAHNQPQHF
V gene: TRBV7-9; clone size: once; CDR3 protein: CASTPGTGWNTEAFF
V gene: TRBV5-4; clone size: .; CDR3 protein: CASSLYSQETQYF
V gene: TRBV7-2; clone size: .; CDR3 protein: CASSLVRQGAVTNEKLFF
V gene: TRBV19; clone size: .; CDR3 protein: CASSFTDSPLHF
V gene: TRBV19; clone size: .; CDR3 protein: CASRVAGDNTEAFF
V gene: TRBV6-1; clone size: .; CDR3 protein: CASTRGGYEVKLFF
V gene: TRBV29-1; clone size: .; CDR3 protein: CSVANRGNQPQHF
V gene: TRBV5-4; clone size: .; CDR3 protein: CASSSGGTLSSYEQYF
V gene: TRBV23-1; clone size: .; CDR3 protein: CASSPRSRTNAMNTEAFF
V gene: TRBV30; clone size: .; CDR3 protein: CAWSVTGGAGANVLTF
V gene: TRBV5-1; clone size: .; CDR3 protein: CASSLIMRDAGELFF
V gene: TRBV30; clone size: .; CDR3 protein: CAWSGTGHRGYTF